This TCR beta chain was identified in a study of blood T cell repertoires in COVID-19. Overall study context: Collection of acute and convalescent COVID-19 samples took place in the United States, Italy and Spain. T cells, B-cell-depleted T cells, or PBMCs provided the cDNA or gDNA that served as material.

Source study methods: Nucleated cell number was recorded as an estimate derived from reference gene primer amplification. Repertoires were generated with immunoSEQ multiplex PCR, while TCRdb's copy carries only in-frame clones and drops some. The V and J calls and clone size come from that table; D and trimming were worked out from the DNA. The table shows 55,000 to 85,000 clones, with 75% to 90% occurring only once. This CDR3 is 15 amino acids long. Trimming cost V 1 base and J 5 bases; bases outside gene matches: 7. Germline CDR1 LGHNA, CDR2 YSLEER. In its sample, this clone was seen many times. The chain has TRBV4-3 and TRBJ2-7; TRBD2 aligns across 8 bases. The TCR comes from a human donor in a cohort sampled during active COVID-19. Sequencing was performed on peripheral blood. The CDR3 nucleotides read TGCGCCAGCAGCCAAGTTTCGGGGGGGCTCAACGAGCAGTACTTC. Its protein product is CASSQVSGGLNEQYF.